This T cell receptor (beta chain) is drawn from a study of OX40 agonist ivuxolimab in advanced cancers. Of note for this clone: Its target is not known.

Generated by immunoSEQ multiplex PCR, the TCRdb table keeps only in-frame clones and is missing some. This table has some 16,000 clones, 70% to 90% appearing once. V was shortened by 4 bases and J by 7 bases, with 8 bases between the two germline ends. The CDR3 consists of 12 residues. Germline lookup yields CDR1 SGDLS and CDR2 YYNGEE. Study-wide points: CD4+ and CD8+ blood T cells expanded clonally by week 6 at 0.1 to 3.0 mg/kg. Researchers did not establish what antigens the expanded peripheral T cells target.

The rearrangement joins TRBV9 to TRBJ2-2; D is uncertain. The origin of this receptor is an adult with an advanced solid tumor such as melanoma, head and neck, liver or kidney cancer. The sample in question was CD4+ or CD8+ T cells sorted from blood, obtained in a trial of the OX40 agonist ivuxolimab. The CDR3 DNA follows: TGTGCCAGCAGCAACGAAAACGGGGAGCTGTTTTTT. Translating it yields CASSNENGELFF.